The source of this TCR beta chain is a study of blood T cell repertoires in COVID-19. Turning to the study itself: COVID-19 samples collected from the United States, Italy and Spain covered acute and convalescent phases. Sources were T cells, B-cell-depleted T cells, or PBMCs; the material itself was cDNA or gDNA.

CDR1 and CDR2 from the germline V gene are SGDLS and YYNGEE. CDR3 length equals 15 residues. V lost 1 base, J lost 4 bases, and 9 bases lay in between. Per the original methods: Quantification of nucleated cells was approximated via reference gene primer amplification. Produced via immunoSEQ multiplex PCR; TCRdb's table is partial and in-frame only. The V and J calls and the clone size are those of that table, but D and trimming were determined from the DNA. Of more than 90,000 clones listed, about 81% are singletons. Source material: peripheral blood. The chain employs TRBV9 and TRBJ2-6; a weak D match, TRBD1 (5 bases). The sequence was collected from a man between 70 and 80 years old with acute or convalescent COVID-19. In nucleotides, the CDR3 is TGTGCCAGCAGCGTATCAGGGTCCGGGGCCAACGTCCTGACTTTC. Translation: CASSVSGSGANVLTF.